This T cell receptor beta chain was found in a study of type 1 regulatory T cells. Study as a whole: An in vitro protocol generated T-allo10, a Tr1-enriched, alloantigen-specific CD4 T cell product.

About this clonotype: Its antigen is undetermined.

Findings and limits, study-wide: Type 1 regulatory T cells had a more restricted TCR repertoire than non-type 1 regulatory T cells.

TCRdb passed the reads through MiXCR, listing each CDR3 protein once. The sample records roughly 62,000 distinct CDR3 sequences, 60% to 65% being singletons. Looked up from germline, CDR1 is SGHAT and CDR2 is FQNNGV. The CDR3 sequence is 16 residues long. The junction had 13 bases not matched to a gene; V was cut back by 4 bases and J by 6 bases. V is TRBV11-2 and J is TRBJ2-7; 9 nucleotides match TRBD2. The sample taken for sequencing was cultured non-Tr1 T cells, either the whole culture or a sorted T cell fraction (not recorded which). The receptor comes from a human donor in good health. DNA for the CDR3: TGTGCCAGCAGCTGGTCGACAGCGGGGGGCGGGACCGAGCAGTACTTC. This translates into CASSWSTAGGGTEQYF.